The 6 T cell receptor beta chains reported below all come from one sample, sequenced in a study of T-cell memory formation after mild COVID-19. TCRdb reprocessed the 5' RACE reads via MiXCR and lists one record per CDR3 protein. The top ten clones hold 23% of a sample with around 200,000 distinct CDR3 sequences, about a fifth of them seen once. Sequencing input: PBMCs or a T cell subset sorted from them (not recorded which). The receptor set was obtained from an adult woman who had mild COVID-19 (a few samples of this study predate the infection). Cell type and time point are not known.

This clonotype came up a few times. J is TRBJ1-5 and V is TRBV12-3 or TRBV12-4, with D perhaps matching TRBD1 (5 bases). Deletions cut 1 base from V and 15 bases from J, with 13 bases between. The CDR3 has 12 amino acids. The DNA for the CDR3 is TGTGCCAGCAGTTTAGGGGGTGGACATCCGCATTTT. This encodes CASSLGGGHPHF.

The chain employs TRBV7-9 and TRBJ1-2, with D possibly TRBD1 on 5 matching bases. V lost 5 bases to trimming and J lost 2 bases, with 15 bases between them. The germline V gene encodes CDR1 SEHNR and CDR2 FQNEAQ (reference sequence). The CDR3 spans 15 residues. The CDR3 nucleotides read TGTGCCAGCAGCCTCGTGGGGGACTGGAACTATGGCTACACCTTC. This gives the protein CASSLVGDWNYGYTF. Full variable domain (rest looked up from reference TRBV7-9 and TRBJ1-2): DTGVSQNPRHKITKRGQNVTFRCDPISEHNRLYWYRQTLGQGPEFLTYFQNEAQLEKSRLLSDRFSAERPKGSFSTLEIQRTEQGDSAMYLCASSLVGDWNYGYTFGSGTRLTVV.

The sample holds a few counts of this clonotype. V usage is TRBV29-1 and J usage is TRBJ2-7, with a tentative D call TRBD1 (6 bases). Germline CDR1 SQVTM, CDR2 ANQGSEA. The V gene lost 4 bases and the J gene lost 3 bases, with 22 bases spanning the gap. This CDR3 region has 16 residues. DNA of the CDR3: TGCAGCGTTGCTAGGGTGGGGGCCACGGGTCTCTACGAGCAGTACTTC. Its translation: CSVARVGATGLYEQYF.

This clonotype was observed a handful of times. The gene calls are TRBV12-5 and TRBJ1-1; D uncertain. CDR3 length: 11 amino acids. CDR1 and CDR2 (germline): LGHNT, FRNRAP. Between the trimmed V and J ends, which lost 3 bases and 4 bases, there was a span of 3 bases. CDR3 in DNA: TGTGCTAGTGGTTTAACCACTGAAGCTTTCTTT. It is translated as CASGLTTEAFF.

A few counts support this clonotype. The DNA of the CDR3 is TGCAGTGCTAGAGGGGGACCTTCTAACTATGGCTACACCTTC. Translation gives CSARGGPSNYGYTF. The rearrangement joins TRBV20-1 to TRBJ1-2; D possibly corresponds to TRBD1 (5 bases). Trimming stripped 1 base from V and 0 bases from J, with 9 bases between. Germline CDR1 reads DFQATT; CDR2 reads SNEGSKA (reference sequence). There are 14 residues in the CDR3.

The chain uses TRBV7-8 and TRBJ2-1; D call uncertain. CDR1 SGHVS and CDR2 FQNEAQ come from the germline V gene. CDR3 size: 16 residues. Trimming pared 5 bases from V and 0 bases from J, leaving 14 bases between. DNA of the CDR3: TGTGCCAGCAGCCCCGCGACTCCCGGCTCCTACAATGAGCAGTTCTTC. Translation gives CASSPATPGSYNEQFF.